This TCR beta chain derives from a study of prognosis after radiotherapy for stage I lung cancer. Study as a whole: Stereotactic body radiotherapy was never combined with concurrent therapy in any patient. Broader study findings: Unique TCR clone counts were lower following stereotactic body radiation therapy (median approximately 9,600 versus 7,200). Where distant metastases developed, patients had lower Shannon entropy after stereotactic body radiation therapy.

The blood draw at each of two time points yielded roughly 6 milliliters of peripheral blood. Using two-round multiplex PCR, the authors amplified TCR beta CDR3 from genomic DNA. TRBV and TRBJ genes each had their own specific primers in first-round PCR. TCRdb passed the multiplex PCR reads through MiXCR, listing each CDR3 protein once. The table includes about 51,000 distinct CDR3 sequences, about a third detected once. The CDR3 is 14 residues long. Looked up from germline, CDR1 is SGHRS and CDR2 is YFSETQ. Trimming shortened V by 3 bases and J by 5 bases, and 15 bases separated the two germline ends. About this clonotype itself: The antigen is not known.

The sequenced sample was PBMCs, obtained before or after stereotactic body radiation therapy (not recorded which). V is TRBV5-1 and J is TRBJ2-7; D might be TRBD2 (6 bases). This receptor was obtained from a donor aged 50 or older with non-small cell lung cancer. The CDR3 is CASSWGTVKDEQYF. The DNA for the CDR3 is TGCGCCAGCAGCTGGGGGACTGTTAAGGACGAGCAGTACTTC.